This T cell receptor (beta chain) derives from a study of blood T cell repertoires in COVID-19. Across the whole study: Samples came from the United States, Italy and Spain, spanning acute and convalescent COVID-19. Sample material is recorded as cDNA or gDNA derived from T cells, B-cell-depleted T cells, or PBMCs.

V shed 5 bases and J shed 4 bases, with 17 bases lying between them. The CDR3 is 15 residues long. Per the germline V gene, CDR1 is MNHEY and CDR2 is SVGAGI. Original processing methods: Nucleated cell number was recorded as an estimate derived from reference gene primer amplification. Data came from immunoSEQ multiplex PCR; TCRdb stores just in-frame clones and leaves some out. That table supplies the V and J calls and clone size; D and trimming were determined from the DNA. Altogether some 330,000 clones are present, approximately 88% being singletons, with the ten largest covering 3% to 4%. This clone was detected once.

Input material: peripheral blood. The chain employs TRBV6-5 and TRBJ1-1; D is undetermined. This sequence was found in a woman aged 45 to 65 with active or convalescent COVID-19. CDR3: CASSTPGELRTEAFF. CDR3 nucleotide sequence: TGTGCCAGCAGTACCCCCGGGGAGCTGCGCACTGAAGCTTTCTTT.